The T cell receptor beta chain described here comes from a study of OX40 agonist ivuxolimab in advanced cancers. Turning to the study itself: An agonistic human IgG2 monoclonal antibody against OX40 (CD134) was given. Every 2 weeks, patients got intravenous ivuxolimab at one of six dose levels (0.01-10 mg/kg).

Blood got drawn at baseline, again on cycle 4 day 1, and then on cycle 7 day 1. Profiling relied on immunoSEQ multiplex PCR, and the TCRdb table lists in-frame clones only, not all of them. The sample lists more than 10,000 clones, roughly two thirds occurring once. This CDR3 contains 16 residues. Germline CDR1 GTSNPN, CDR2 SVGIG (reference sequence). V was clipped by 1 base and J by 5 bases; unmatched bases: 12. Points from the study as a whole: The CD4+ and CD8+ T cells in the blood had expanded clonally by week 6 at 0.1 to 3.0 mg/kg.

Note on this clone: What it binds is not known.

The rearrangement joins TRBV30 to TRBJ2-5, with 8 positions matching TRBD2. The sequence was obtained from an adult with an advanced solid tumor such as melanoma, head and neck, liver or kidney cancer. The material sequenced was CD4+ or CD8+ T cells sorted from blood, taken in a trial of the OX40 agonist ivuxolimab. DNA of the CDR3: TGTGCCTGGAGTGGGTGGGAGAGCGGGGGCCGGGAGACCCAGTACTTC. Amino acid sequence: CAWSGWESGGRETQYF.